The rows below give T cell receptor beta chains drawn from one sample of a study of vaccination and CD4 T cells after COVID-19. TCRdb ran MiXCR on the PCR reads and lists one entry per CDR3 protein. Of about 16,000 distinct CDR3 sequences in the sample, 30% to 45% were seen once. The antigens of these receptors remain unknown. The sequencing sample was made of cultured CD4+ T cells from blood. The receptors were sampled from a human donor with COVID-19. CDR3s include the opening cysteine and the closing phenylalanine or tryptophan. Each record gives: V gene, D gene, J gene, CDR3 protein. The D gene is left open where the match is weak.

V: TRBV20-1; D: -; J: TRBJ1-2; CDR3: CSARIVGGNGGLYTF
V: TRBV7-2; D: -; J: TRBJ1-2; CDR3: CASSLRLGGYTF
V: TRBV20-1; D: TRBD1; J: TRBJ2-3; CDR3: CSATPFRGQRGDTQYF
V: TRBV5-4; D: TRBD2; J: TRBJ2-3; CDR3: CASSLSAGGPENTQYF
V: TRBV6-2/TRBV6-3; D: -; J: TRBJ1-1; CDR3: CASSRTNSRPEAFF
V: TRBV12-3/TRBV12-4; D: -; J: TRBJ1-6; CDR3: CASRGSSYNSPLHF
V: TRBV20-1; D: -; J: TRBJ1-3; CDR3: CSARGTSGNTIYF
V: TRBV7-2; D: -; J: TRBJ1-4; CDR3: CASSFSSGYDEKLFF
V: TRBV7-2; D: -; J: TRBJ2-1; CDR3: CASSSPGAGLRSSYNEQFF
V: TRBV2; D: -; J: TRBJ1-1; CDR3: CASSGHSNTEAFF
V: TRBV5-1; D: TRBD1; J: TRBJ2-1; CDR3: CASSRDRGWNEQFF
V: TRBV10-1; D: -; J: TRBJ2-7; CDR3: CASSPRKSSYEQYF
V: TRBV11-2; D: -; J: TRBJ2-7; CDR3: CASSLRRQPSYEQYF
V: TRBV7-2; D: -; J: TRBJ1-3; CDR3: CASSLGFRRGNTIYF
V: TRBV15; D: TRBD2; J: TRBJ2-5; CDR3: CATRAGVRNRIQETQYF
V: TRBV20-1; D: -; J: TRBJ2-1; CDR3: CSAPPGTPRGNEQFF
V: TRBV2; D: TRBD2; J: TRBJ2-2; CDR3: CATGGGPGELFF
V: TRBV6-1; D: -; J: TRBJ1-5; CDR3: CASSEVRATGLVRYSNQPQHF
V: TRBV20-1; D: TRBD1; J: TRBJ2-1; CDR3: CSAETGAALGEQFF
V: TRBV30; D: TRBD2; J: TRBJ2-3; CDR3: CAWIPRGRVFTDTQYF
V: TRBV20-1; D: TRBD1; J: TRBJ2-7; CDR3: CSANTQGAIYEQYF
V: TRBV6-1; D: -; J: TRBJ2-6; CDR3: CASSTGAGANVLTF
V: TRBV15; D: -; J: TRBJ2-3; CDR3: CATNHGGTDTQYF
V: TRBV19; D: TRBD1; J: TRBJ1-1; CDR3: CASSLDRVTEAFF
V: TRBV19; D: -; J: TRBJ2-3; CDR3: CASSIVLLSTDTQYF
V: TRBV5-4; D: -; J: TRBJ1-2; CDR3: CASSGGEYYGYTF